The next 20 T cell receptor beta chains were all read from a single sample in a study of beta chain features in type 1 diabetes. Study outcomes and limitations: Patients with Type 1 diabetes showed moderately but significantly shorter TCRB CDR3s in all four CD4+ subsets.

The antigens of these receptors remain unknown. The isolated RNA, all of it, was reverse transcribed, so expressed TCRB transcripts were what got sequenced. Sequenced by immunoSEQ multiplex PCR; TCRdb stores in-frame clones only, minus some. The top ten hold 0.0095% to 0.013% of the sample, which has roughly 340,000 clones, around 12% seen once. The source material was naive CD4+ T cells from blood. These receptors were obtained from a woman aged 18-30 years with type 1 diabetes.

CDR3 nucleotides: TGTGCCAGCAGTGAGTACAGGGGGCAGGTTGCTGAAGCTTTCTTT. Its protein product is CASSEYRGQVAEAFF. The V call is TRBV2, the J call TRBJ1-1; 9 nucleotides align to TRBD1. The V gene end was trimmed by 3 bases and the J gene end by 6 bases; junction bases not matched to a gene: 8. The length of the CDR3 is 15 residues. Germline assignment: CDR1 SNHLY and CDR2 FYNNEI.

This clone was observed a few times. The junction departs from germline at one end; a sequencing error may be responsible. The chain has TRBV7-2 and TRBJ2-7, with D possibly matching TRBD1 (6 bases). Germline CDR1 SGHTA, CDR2 FQGNSA. This CDR3 is 15 amino acids long. The CDR3 reads CASRLGQTGDYEQYF. The CDR3 DNA reads TGTGCCAGCAGGTTAGGACAGACCGGCGATTACGAGCAGTACTTC.

The chain joins TRBV19 to TRBJ1-4; TRBD1 matches at 7 bases. Trimming took 6 bases from V and 6 from J; bases not matched to a gene: 4. The CDR3 is made up of 13 amino acids. Per germline, CDR1 LNHDA and CDR2 SQIVND (reference sequence). CDR3 protein: CASRQDRDEKLFF. The CDR3 nucleotides read TGTGCCAGTAGGCAAGACAGGGATGAAAAACTGTTTTTT.

This clone was seen a few times. Other DNA sequences in this specimen translate into the identical CDR3. The chain is built from TRBV5-1 and TRBJ1-1; D is ambiguous. This CDR3 comprises 13 residues. Trimming cost V 0 bases and J 3 bases, with 6 bases left between them. The germline gives CDR1 SGHRS, CDR2 YFSETQ. For the CDR3, the DNA is TGCGCCAGCAGCTTGGGTGTCGACACTGAAGCTTTCTTT. Its protein is CASSLGVDTEAFF. Complete variable domain (other parts from reference TRBV5-1 and TRBJ1-1): KAGVTQTPRYLIKTRGQQVTLSCSPISGHRSVSWYQQTPGQGLQFLFEYFSETQRNKGNFPGRFSGRQFSNSRSEMNVSTLELGDSALYLCASSLGVDTEAFFGQGTRLTVV.

This clone has more than one count but fewer than ten. The chain uses TRBV29-1 and TRBJ1-1, with TRBD1 as a possible D gene (6 bases). Germline V gene lookup returns CDR1 SQVTM and CDR2 ANQGSEA. Trimming pared 4 bases from V and 1 base from J, leaving 16 bases between. CDR3 size: 15 residues. In nucleotides, the CDR3 is TGCAGCGTTGTTCGGGACACAGAAAAGAACACTGAAGCTTTCTTT. It yields the protein CSVVRDTEKNTEAFF.

This clone was observed a handful of times. The DNA for the CDR3 is TGTGCCAGCAGTCCGGGACAGGGGACTGGCTACACCTTC. It is translated as CASSPGQGTGYTF. V usage is TRBV6-4 and J usage is TRBJ1-2; the match to TRBD1 covers 10 bases. This CDR3 region has 13 residues. Germline CDR1 is MRHNA and CDR2 is SNTAGT. The J segment lost 7 bases and the V segment lost 5 bases, leaving 4 bases of the junction unmatched.

This sequence joins TRBV2 and TRBJ2-1; 11 positions match TRBD2. The germline CDR1 and CDR2 sequences are SNHLY and FYNNEI. This CDR3 region has 13 residues. Trimming at V came to 8 bases and at J to 15 bases, leaving 12 bases not matched to a gene. The CDR3 DNA follows: TGTGCCAGCCGAGGAATTAGCGGGAGGGTTATGTTCTTC. Amino acid sequence: CASRGISGRVMFF.

This clone came up a few times. V and J are TRBV28 and TRBJ2-5; 8 bases are shared with TRBD1. The CDR3 loop spans 14 amino acids. V lost 6 bases, J lost 4 bases, and 7 bases stayed unmatched. The V gene's germline CDR1 is MDHEN and CDR2 SYDVKM. As DNA, the CDR3 is TGTGCCAGCAGGCTAGGACAGGGTGTAGAGACCCAGTACTTC. It codes for CASRLGQGVETQYF.

This clone was picked up a small number of times. The CDR3 nucleotides are TGTGCCAGCAGGACTAGGACGGGAAGGACCTACGAGCAGTACTTC. Protein sequence: CASRTRTGRTYEQYF. This chain joins TRBV6-5 and TRBJ2-7; tentatively, D is TRBD2 (6 bases). This CDR3 region has 15 residues. CDR1 and CDR2 (germline): MNHEY, SVGAGI. V was cut by 6 bases and J by 2 bases, with 17 bases left in between.

This clone occurred a few times. The chain is built from TRBV5-6 and TRBJ1-1, with D perhaps matching TRBD1 (5 bases). Germline values: CDR1 SGHDT, CDR2 YYEEEE. V was shortened by 3 bases and J by 0 bases, with 18 bases between the two germline ends. The CDR3 consists of 17 residues. Written as DNA, the CDR3 is TGTGCCAGCAGCTCCGGCTGGGGCAGACACATGAACACTGAAGCTTTCTTT. Protein product: CASSSGWGRHMNTEAFF.

This clone was observed a few times. V gene TRBV6-6 combines with J gene TRBJ2-5; 7 bases map to TRBD1. The J segment lost 2 bases and the V segment lost 4 bases, leaving 10 bases of the junction unmatched. Germline V CDR1 and CDR2: MNHNY, SVGAGI (reference sequence). The CDR3 is made up of 16 amino acids. DNA for the CDR3: TGTGCCAGCAGTTCCCGGACAGGCGCTATACAAGAGACCCAGTACTTC. It is translated as CASSSRTGAIQETQYF.

On this clone: This sample also contains other DNA sequences that code for the same CDR3. The chain carries TRBV28 and TRBJ2-7; unclear D gene. This CDR3 is 12 amino acids long. Germline CDR1 reads MDHEN; CDR2 reads SYDVKM. With 6 bases removed from V and 1 base from J, the gap between germline ends came to 7 bases. The CDR3 nucleotides read TGTGCCAGCAGCTTCGGTTCCTACGAGCAGTACTTC. It encodes CASSFGSYEQYF.

The rearrangement joins TRBV6-5 to TRBJ1-5; D remains ambiguous. V was trimmed by 8 bases and J by 6 bases, leaving 11 bases between them. This CDR3 contains 12 residues. Per the germline V gene, CDR1 is MNHEY and CDR2 is SVGAGI. This CDR3 reads CASHSNGQPQHF. The CDR3 DNA follows: TGTGCCAGCCACTCGAATGGTCAGCCCCAGCATTTT.

This clone was seen only a few times. This chain uses TRBV10-3 with TRBJ2-3; D might be TRBD2 (8 bases). V lost 5 bases and J lost 0, with 27 bases in between. The CDR3 loop spans 20 amino acids. CDR1 ENHRY and CDR2 SYGVKD come from the germline V gene. CDR3: CAISLTLGYSGTESTDTQYF. The CDR3 coding sequence is TGTGCCATCAGTCTCACCCTAGGGTATAGCGGGACAGAGAGCACAGATACGCAGTATTTT.

As DNA, the CDR3 is TGTGCCAGCAGCTTAGGGTCGCGGGGGGGCACAGATACGCAGTATTTT. Residues: CASSLGSRGGTDTQYF. V gene TRBV11-2 combines with J gene TRBJ2-3, with TRBD2 matching over 8 bases. Losses at the gene ends were 1 base for V and 1 base for J; bases not matched to a gene: 4. Germline V gene lookup returns CDR1 SGHAT and CDR2 FQNNGV. This CDR3 is 16 amino acids long.

CDR3 in amino acids: CASSLRAGPLYEQYF. CDR3 in DNA: TGTGCCAGCAGTTTACGAGCGGGTCCCCTTTACGAGCAGTACTTC. The chain couples TRBV28 to TRBJ2-7; possibly TRBD2 for D (6 bases). This CDR3 contains 15 residues. Trimming stripped 2 bases from V and 4 bases from J, with 15 bases between. Germline CDR1 MDHEN, CDR2 SYDVKM. Supplemented by reference TRBV28 and TRBJ2-7, the full variable domain reads DVKVTQSSRYLVKRTGEKVFLECVQDMDHENMFWYRQDPGLGLRLIYFSYDVKMKEKGDIPEGYSVSREKKERFSLILESASTNQTSMYLCASSLRAGPLYEQYFGPGTRLTVT.

The V gene is TRBV7-2, the J gene TRBJ1-4; D not resolved. The CDR3 has 11 amino acids. The germline gives CDR1 SGHTA, CDR2 FQGNSA. Trimming pared 6 bases from V and 8 bases from J, leaving 7 bases between. CDR3 sequence (DNA): TGTGCCAGCAGGATCGGGGAAAAACTGTTTTTT. Protein: CASRIGEKLFF.

This clone has more than one count but fewer than ten. The chain employs TRBV4-3 and TRBJ1-6, with TRBD1 matching 7 bases. The germline gives CDR1 LGHNA, CDR2 YSLEER. V was pared by 3 bases and J by 5 bases, with 10 bases of the junction left unmatched. CDR3 size: 17 residues. The CDR3 spells CASSQSAPGQHNSPLHF. Written as DNA, the CDR3 is TGCGCCAGCAGCCAGAGCGCTCCGGGACAGCATAATTCACCCCTCCACTTT.

This clone was observed a handful of times. This rearrangement joins TRBV6-5 to TRBJ2-3, with TRBD1 identical over 9 bases. Unmatched junction bases numbered 2, after V lost 5 bases and J lost 8 bases. The CDR3 totals 12 residues. Germline-derived CDR1 and CDR2 are MNHEY and SVGAGI. CDR3 sequence (DNA): TGTGCCAGCAGTAGGGACAGGGCTACGCAGTATTTT. It codes for CASSRDRATQYF.

In its sample, this clone was seen a few times. V is TRBV2 and J is TRBJ2-2; TRBD1 matches at 9 bases. V dropped 6 bases and J dropped 7; count of bases not matched to a gene: 6. The CDR3 is 14 amino acids. Germline V CDR1 and CDR2: SNHLY, FYNNEI. CDR3 loop: CASRVTGGGGELFF. CDR3 nucleotide sequence: TGTGCCAGCAGAGTAACAGGGGGCGGCGGGGAGCTGTTTTTT.